The 28 T cell receptor beta chains listed next were all sequenced from one sample in a study of response to subunit inactivated influenza vaccine. TCRdb recomputed calls from the RT-PCR reads with MiXCR, one row per CDR3 protein. The sample includes around 790,000 distinct CDR3 sequences, roughly 20% of them seen just once. Sequenced here: PBMCs from blood, sampled 5 to 6 days after vaccination. The source is a man aged 45-65 years who received an inactivated influenza vaccine.

This clonotype was counted a few times. The chain couples TRBV4-2 to TRBJ2-7, with TRBD1 matching over 7 bases. CDR3 length: 14 residues. V was pared by 4 bases and J by 3 bases, with 6 bases of the junction left unmatched. Germline values: CDR1 LGHNA, CDR2 YNFKEQ. The CDR3 region is CASSLQTGRYEQYF. The CDR3 bases are TGTGCCAGCAGCCTACAGACAGGGCGCTACGAGCAGTACTTC.

The J gene is TRBJ2-3, the V gene TRBV20-1, with 8 bases fitting TRBD1. Germline V gene data show CDR1 as DFQATT and CDR2 as SNEGSKA (reference sequence). The CDR3 loop spans 13 amino acids. CDR3 residues: CSRIRGRFDTQYF. The CDR3 nucleotides read TGCAGCAGGATCAGGGGGCGTTTTGATACGCAGTATTTT.

This clonotype was detected ten times or more. This rearrangement joins TRBV5-1 to TRBJ2-7, with TRBD1 matching over 7 bases. J was trimmed by 1 base and V by 4 bases; bases with no gene match: 8. The length of the CDR3 is 15 residues. Germline assignment: CDR1 SGHRS and CDR2 YFSETQ. The CDR3 DNA is TGCGCCAGCAGCCAACCCGACAGGGCGTCCTACGAGCAGTACTTC. The encoded protein is CASSQPDRASYEQYF.

On this clonotype itself: Just one base apart from a much larger clone, this may be a read error. V is TRBV28 and J is TRBJ1-5; no firm D call. This CDR3 comprises 13 residues. CDR1 MDHEN and CDR2 SYDVKM come from the germline V gene. V lost 0 bases and J lost 11, with 11 bases in between. The CDR3 DNA sequence: TGTGCCAGCAGTTTATGGGGTAGAAAGACCCAGCATTTT. Translation: CASSLWGRKTQHF. The whole variable domain, filled in from reference TRBV28 and TRBJ1-5, reads DVKVTQSSRYLVKRTGEKVFLECVQDMDHENMFWYRQDPGLGLRLIYFSYDVKMKEKGDIPEGYSVSREKKERFSLILESASTNQTSMYLCASSLWGRKTQHFGDGTRLSIL.

The chain couples TRBV20-1 to TRBJ2-7; weak D call: TRBD2 (6 bases). The V gene lost 0 bases and the J gene lost 6 bases, with 15 bases spanning the gap. The CDR3 spans 14 residues. Germline CDR1 reads DFQATT; CDR2 reads SNEGSKA (reference sequence). The CDR3 DNA is TGCAGTGCTAGAGATGGCAGGCGGGACTCCGAGCAGTACTTC. This sequence encodes CSARDGRRDSEQYF.

This clonotype was seen only a few times. The rearrangement links TRBV20-1 to TRBJ1-1; D gene ambiguous. Germline CDR1 is DFQATT and CDR2 is SNEGSKA (reference sequence). The CDR3 runs 12 residues. V gave up 6 bases and J gave up 1 base, with 9 bases separating them. The DNA for the CDR3 is TGCAGTGCCGCGAGGGCGAACACTGAAGCTTTCTTT. It specifies CSAARANTEAFF.

Many counts were recorded for this clonotype. The DNA for the CDR3 is TGTGCCAGCAGTTTATCCTCACCGGACTACGAGCAGTACTTC. The encoded protein is CASSLSSPDYEQYF. This rearrangement joins TRBV12-3 or TRBV12-4 to TRBJ2-7, with D hard to call. The length of the CDR3 is 14 residues. Trimming left V 2 bases short and J 3 bases short, with 11 bases between.

The V call is TRBV6-2 or TRBV6-3, the J call TRBJ2-1, with D perhaps matching TRBD1 (6 bases). Germline CDR1 is MNHEY and CDR2 is SVGEGT. CDR3 length: 20 amino acids. V lost 0 bases and J lost 6, with 27 bases in between. CDR3 in amino acids: CASSYSTIGPGRGPSNEQFF. Written as DNA, the CDR3 is TGTGCCAGCAGTTACTCGACTATCGGACCGGGCAGGGGCCCCTCCAATGAGCAGTTCTTC.

The V gene is TRBV10-3, the J gene TRBJ2-7; no clear D. Germline-derived CDR1 and CDR2 are ENHRY and SYGVKD. V dropped 0 bases and J dropped 3 bases, with 6 bases sitting between them. This CDR3 is 13 amino acids long. The CDR3, as DNA: TGTGCCATCAGTGAGTCTGGGTTCTACGAGCAGTACTTC. Amino acid sequence: CAISESGFYEQYF.

This clonotype has only a few counts. This chain joins TRBV18 and TRBJ2-5; 9 nucleotides line up with TRBD2. CDR1 KGHSH and CDR2 LQKENI come from the germline V gene. Trimming removed 1 base from V and 2 bases from J; junction bases left unmatched: 2. The CDR3 loop spans 15 amino acids. Here the CDR3 reads CASSPQLAGQETQYF. The CDR3 DNA reads as TGTGCCAGCTCACCACAGCTAGCGGGACAAGAGACCCAGTACTTC.

The chain combines TRBV5-6 with TRBJ2-5, with D unclear. The CDR3 runs to 11 residues. Trimming cost V 6 bases and J 7 bases, with 10 bases left between them. CDR1 is SGHDT and CDR2 is YYEEEE in the germline V gene. The CDR3 loop is CASTREGTQYF. CDR3 in DNA: TGTGCCAGCACCAGAGAAGGGACCCAGTACTTC.

In this sample, this clonotype turned up a few times. This rearrangement joins TRBV6-2 or TRBV6-3 to TRBJ2-1; D possibly matches TRBD1 or TRBD2 (5 bases each). Trimming left V 5 bases short and J 2 bases short, with 13 bases between. This CDR3 has 15 amino acids. Germline lookup yields CDR1 MNHEY and CDR2 SVGEGT. As DNA, the CDR3 is TGTGCCAGCAGTGATCCGGGACCAACCTACAATGAGCAGTTCTTC. Translation gives CASSDPGPTYNEQFF.

This chain joins TRBV12-3 or TRBV12-4 and TRBJ2-3, with 12 positions matching TRBD2. This CDR3 is built from 17 residues. V gave up 0 bases and J gave up 4 bases; unmatched junction bases: 5. This CDR3 is CASSLALLAGGADTQYF. The DNA of the CDR3 is TGTGCCAGCAGTTTAGCGTTACTAGCGGGAGGTGCAGATACGCAGTATTTT.

The genes are TRBV5-1 and TRBJ2-1, with TRBD2 identical over 14 bases. This CDR3 has 17 amino acids. V dropped 4 bases and J dropped 0; count of bases not matched to a gene: 3. The germline gives CDR1 SGHRS, CDR2 YFSETQ. The CDR3 protein is CASSQTSGGASYNEQFF. In DNA, the CDR3 is TGCGCCAGCAGCCAGACTAGCGGGGGGGCCTCCTACAATGAGCAGTTCTTC.

In this sample, this clonotype turned up a few times. This chain joins TRBV13 and TRBJ2-1, with 11 bases lining up with TRBD2. Losses at the gene ends were 3 bases for V and 7 bases for J; bases not matched to a gene: 2. The germline gives CDR1 PRHDT, CDR2 FYEKMQ (reference sequence). CDR3 length: 14 amino acids. The CDR3 DNA reads as TGTGCCAGCAGCTTTAGCGGGGGGGCAAATGAGCAGTTCTTC. This sequence encodes CASSFSGGANEQFF.

The V call is TRBV5-5, the J call TRBJ2-2; 12 bases align to TRBD2. CDR3 length: 17 amino acids. Germline CDR1 is SGHKS and CDR2 is YYEKEE (reference sequence). Trimming at V came to 3 bases and at J to 2 bases, leaving 5 bases not matched to a gene. The CDR3 sequence: CASSYKGLAGNTGELFF. The CDR3 DNA reads as TGTGCCAGCAGCTACAAAGGACTAGCGGGAAACACCGGGGAGCTGTTTTTT.

This clonotype has just a few counts. V is TRBV12-3 or TRBV12-4 and J is TRBJ2-5; 7 bases map to TRBD1. With 6 bases clipped from V and 1 base from J, the junction kept 8 bases outside the gene matches. The CDR3 is made up of 15 amino acids. The CDR3 DNA follows: TGTGCCAGCAGAGCCAGACAGGGCCCCCAAGAGACCCAGTACTTC. Residues: CASRARQGPQETQYF.

The chain combines TRBV24-1 with TRBJ2-1; 7 bases line up with TRBD2. The CDR3 contains 16 residues. CDR1 and CDR2 (germline): KGHDR, SFDVKD. Trimming took 2 bases from V and 2 from J; bases not matched to a gene: 5. The CDR3 coding sequence is TGTGCCACCAGTGATTCCGGGACTACAACCTACAATGAGCAGTTCTTC. Its protein product is CATSDSGTTTYNEQFF.

A few counts support this clonotype. As DNA, the CDR3 is TGCGCCAGCAGCACGAGCGGGACTATCGGCTCAAATGAGCAGTTCTTC. Protein product: CASSTSGTIGSNEQFF. The chain couples TRBV5-1 to TRBJ2-1; 7 bases map to TRBD2. In germline, CDR1 is SGHRS, CDR2 YFSETQ. The J segment lost 7 bases and the V segment lost 4 bases, leaving 14 bases of the junction unmatched. CDR3 size: 16 residues.

V usage is TRBV7-2 and J usage is TRBJ2-7; tentatively, D is TRBD2 (7 bases). The germline gives CDR1 SGHTA, CDR2 FQGNSA. With 5 bases removed from V and 0 bases from J, the gap between germline ends came to 20 bases. CDR3 size: 17 residues. The chain's CDR3 is CASSPLGGAGASYEQYF. The DNA for the CDR3 is TGTGCCAGCAGCCCCCTAGGTGGGGCGGGGGCCTCCTACGAGCAGTACTTC.

The V gene is TRBV20-1, the J gene TRBJ1-4; D is unclear. Germline V CDR1 and CDR2: DFQATT, SNEGSKA (reference sequence). The V end was cut by 3 bases, the J end by 3 bases, with 8 bases between. CDR3 size: 13 residues. CDR3 in amino acids: CSASGAANEKLFF. In nucleotides, the CDR3 is TGCAGTGCTAGCGGCGCGGCTAATGAAAAACTGTTTTTT.

The chain joins TRBV12-3 or TRBV12-4 to TRBJ2-3; the D gene is possibly TRBD1 (6 bases). V lost 7 bases to trimming and J lost 2 bases, with 10 bases between them. The CDR3 is 13 residues long. Here the CDR3 reads CASTWGHTDTQYF. Here the CDR3 DNA reads TGTGCCAGCACCTGGGGGCACACAGATACGCAGTATTTT.

The rearrangement uses TRBV15 and TRBJ2-7; D might be TRBD1 (5 bases). This CDR3 region has 13 residues. Trimming took off 0 bases at V and 3 bases at J, with 6 bases between the two ends. Germline CDR1 is LNHNV and CDR2 is YYDKDF (reference sequence). Written as DNA, the CDR3 is TGTGCCACCAGCAGAGAGACAGACTACGAGCAGTACTTC. Its protein product is CATSRETDYEQYF.

J is TRBJ2-5 and V is TRBV20-1; D possibly uses TRBD1 or TRBD2 (5 bases each). The CDR3 is 13 amino acids. The V gene lost 2 bases and the J gene lost 5 bases, with 12 bases spanning the gap. Germline CDR1 DFQATT, CDR2 SNEGSKA (reference sequence). The CDR3 DNA follows: TGCAGTGCTAGACGGGGCAGGGAGGAGACCCAGTACTTC. Translating gives CSARRGREETQYF.

In its sample, this clonotype was seen a few times. The chain is built from TRBV6-1 and TRBJ2-7; the match to TRBD1 covers 11 bases. The V segment lost 6 bases and the J segment 3 bases; nucleotides outside the gene matches: 7. CDR3 size: 15 residues. Germline values: CDR1 MNHNS, CDR2 SASEGT. In nucleotides, the CDR3 is TGTGCCAGCAGGGAAACCGGGACAGGGGGCTACGAGCAGTACTTC. It codes for CASRETGTGGYEQYF.

This clonotype has a handful of counts. This sequence joins TRBV15 and TRBJ2-3; 12 nucleotides agree with TRBD2. CDR3 length equals 17 residues. Trimming cost V 0 bases and J 3 bases; bases outside gene matches: 4. The germline V gene has CDR1 LNHNV and CDR2 YYDKDF (reference sequence). The CDR3 spells CATSRDDGTSGTDTQYF. CDR3 DNA: TGTGCCACCAGCAGAGATGACGGGACTAGCGGGACAGATACGCAGTATTTT.

J is TRBJ2-2 and V is TRBV7-8; 9 nucleotides agree with TRBD1. V shed 5 bases, J shed 5 bases, and the junction held 9 bases outside the gene matches. Germline CDR1 SGHVS, CDR2 FQNEAQ. The CDR3 covers 16 residues. The DNA for the CDR3 is TGTGCCAGCAGCCAAACAGGGGGCAGTGGGACCGGGGAGCTGTTTTTT. It is translated as CASSQTGGSGTGELFF.

The chain joins TRBV5-1 to TRBJ1-6; a weak D match, TRBD1 (6 bases). This CDR3 is built from 13 residues. Germline CDR1 SGHRS, CDR2 YFSETQ. The germline V and J ends were trimmed by 4 bases and 7 bases, with 9 bases remaining between them. The CDR3 protein is CASSAGQNSPLHF. The DNA for the CDR3 is TGCGCCAGCAGCGCAGGACAGAATTCACCCCTCCACTTT.